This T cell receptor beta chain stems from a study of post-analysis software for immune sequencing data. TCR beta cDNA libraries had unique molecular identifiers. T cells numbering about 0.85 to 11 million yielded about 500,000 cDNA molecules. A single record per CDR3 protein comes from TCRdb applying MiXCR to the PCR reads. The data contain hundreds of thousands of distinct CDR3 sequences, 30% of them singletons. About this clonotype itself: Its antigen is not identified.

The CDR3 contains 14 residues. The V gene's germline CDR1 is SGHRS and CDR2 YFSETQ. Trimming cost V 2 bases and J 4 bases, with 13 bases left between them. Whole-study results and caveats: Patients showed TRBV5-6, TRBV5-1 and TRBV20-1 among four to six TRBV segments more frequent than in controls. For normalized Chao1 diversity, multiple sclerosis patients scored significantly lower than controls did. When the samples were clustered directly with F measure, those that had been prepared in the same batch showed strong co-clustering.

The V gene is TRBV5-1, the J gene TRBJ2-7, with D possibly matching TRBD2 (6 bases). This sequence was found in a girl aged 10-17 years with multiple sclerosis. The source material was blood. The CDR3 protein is CASSLGPGEYEQYF. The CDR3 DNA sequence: TGCGCCAGCAGCTTAGGCCCGGGAGAATACGAGCAGTACTTC.